What follows describes a single TCR beta chain. In the original analysis: Amplified reference gene primers provided the basis for estimating nucleated cell counts. Data came from immunoSEQ multiplex PCR; TCRdb stores just in-frame clones and leaves some out. V, J and clone size are those of that table, while D and trimming were read from the DNA. The sample shows roughly 300,000 clones, more than 75% of them seen only once. This entry comes from a study of blood T cell repertoires in COVID-19. As for the study in general: Sources were T cells, B-cell-depleted T cells, or PBMCs; the material itself was cDNA or gDNA.

There are 15 residues in the CDR3. Germline V gene data show CDR1 as SGHDN and CDR2 as FVKESK. J was trimmed by 4 bases and V by 4 bases; bases with no gene match: 8. Everyone who took part was roughly 18 to 89 years old, and they came from 24 US areas. The clonotype was recovered from a woman between 18 and 29 years old who had recovered from COVID-19. This chain links TRBV14 with TRBJ1-1; TRBD1 agrees at 8 bases. The sequenced sample consisted of PBMCs or T cells enriched from blood (not recorded which). CDR3: CASSRRQGFGTEAFF. The CDR3 coding sequence is TGTGCCAGCAGCCGTCGACAGGGGTTCGGCACTGAAGCTTTCTTT. The full variable domain, with the rest looked up from reference TRBV14 and TRBJ1-1, is EAGVTQFPSHSVIEKGQTVTLRCDPISGHDNLYWYRRVMGKEIKFLLHFVKESKQDESGMPNNRFLAERTGGTYSTLKVQPAELEDSGVYFCASSRRQGFGTEAFFGQGTRLTVV.